One and the same sample provided the 10 T cell receptor beta chains below, sequenced in a study of cytomegalovirus exposure and HLA in healthy donors. The PCR had 60 Vbeta and 13 Jbeta primers. The protocol was immunoSEQ multiplex PCR, while the TCRdb copy is restricted to in-frame clones and leaves out a portion. The sample records about 120,000 clones, roughly 9.9% being singletons. Sequenced sample: PBMCs. The receptors shown here come from a man aged 30-40 years in good health and CMV-seronegative.

This clone was detected a few times. The chain employs TRBV2 and TRBJ2-7, with TRBD1 matching over 9 bases. The germline V gene has CDR1 SNHLY and CDR2 FYNNEI. The CDR3 loop spans 12 amino acids. Trimming took 6 bases from V and 5 from J; bases not matched to a gene: 2. The CDR3 spells CASRGQGHEQYF. DNA of the CDR3: TGTGCCAGCAGGGGACAGGGACACGAGCAGTACTTC.

The J gene is TRBJ2-1, the V gene TRBV30; D may be TRBD2 (6 bases). V lost 4 bases to trimming and J lost 4 bases, with 14 bases between them. The germline V gene has CDR1 GTSNPN and CDR2 SVGIG (reference sequence). The length of the CDR3 is 14 residues. CDR3: CAWTNGAGYNEQFF. The CDR3 nucleotides are TGTGCCTGGACGAACGGGGCGGGATACAATGAGCAGTTCTTC.

This chain uses TRBV7-2 with TRBJ1-5; TRBD1 matches at 8 bases. CDR3 length: 17 residues. J lost 1 base, V lost 0 bases, and 5 bases had no gene match. Germline CDR1 and CDR2: SGHTA and FQGNSA. The CDR3 protein is CASSLATTGVSNQPQHF. The CDR3 bases are TGTGCCAGCAGCTTAGCAACGACAGGGGTGAGCAATCAGCCCCAGCATTTT. The full variable domain, rest sourced from reference TRBV7-2 and TRBJ1-5, is GAGVSQSPSNKVTEKGKDVELRCDPISGHTALYWYRQSLGQGLEFLIYFQGNSAPDKSGLPSDRFSAERTGGSVSTLTIQRTQQEDSAVYLCASSLATTGVSNQPQHFGDGTRLSIL.

This chain connects TRBV5-4 to TRBJ1-1, with a possible D match to TRBD1 (5 bases). V lost 5 bases and J 5 bases, leaving 19 bases between the germline ends. The CDR3 is made up of 15 amino acids. The germline V gene has CDR1 SGHNT and CDR2 YYREEE (reference sequence). The CDR3 is CASSPKGHLGTEAFF. The CDR3 region has the DNA TGTGCCAGCAGTCCGAAAGGACATCTTGGGACTGAAGCTTTCTTT.

Comments on this clone: The junction shows a germline mismatch at one end, possibly a read error. The chain carries TRBV6-1 and TRBJ2-5, with D perhaps matching TRBD2 (5 bases). CDR3 length equals 13 residues. Germline CDR1 reads MNHNS; CDR2 reads SASEGT. The CDR3 region is CASSEGSQETQYF. CDR3 in DNA: TGTGCCAGCAGCGAAGGGAGTCAAGAGACCCAGTACTTC.

In this sample, this clone turned up a few times. V gene TRBV10-3 combines with J gene TRBJ2-7, with TRBD2 matching 12 bases. The germline CDR1 and CDR2 sequences are ENHRY and SYGVKD. The V gene end was trimmed by 9 bases and the J gene end by 1 base; junction bases not matched to a gene: 1. CDR3 length equals 13 residues. The CDR3 region is CAMGLAGSYEQYF. The CDR3 bases are TGTGCCATGGGACTAGCGGGTTCCTACGAGCAGTACTTC.

This clone was observed a handful of times. The junction does not match germline at one end; this may be a read error. The chain carries TRBV7-7 and TRBJ2-2; no firm D call. The CDR3 runs 13 residues. Germline values: CDR1 SSHAT, CDR2 FNYEAQ (reference sequence). CDR3 in amino acids: CASSPLRTGELFF. In nucleotides, the CDR3 is TGTGCTAGCAGCCCGCTTCGGACCGGGGAGCTGTTTTTT.

This chain joins TRBV12-5 and TRBJ2-7, with 8 bases aligning to TRBD1. V gave up 6 bases and J gave up 4 bases; unmatched junction bases: 8. Germline CDR1 reads LGHNT; CDR2 reads FRNRAP. The CDR3 consists of 14 residues. The chain's CDR3 is CASGQGQGWYEQYF. Here the CDR3 DNA reads TGTGCTAGTGGCCAAGGACAGGGATGGTACGAGCAGTACTTC.

The V and J genes are TRBV11-3 and TRBJ2-2; D is possibly TRBD2 (6 bases). CDR3 length: 18 amino acids. CDR1 and CDR2 from the germline V gene are SGHNT and YENEEA. Trimming removed 8 bases from V and 0 bases from J, with 22 bases in between. The CDR3 nucleotides are TGTGCCAGCGGCGTAGGAGGGTATCTTCACGCGAACACCGGGGAGCTGTTTTTT. This encodes CASGVGGYLHANTGELFF. Looking up the rest from reference TRBV11-3 and TRBJ2-2 gives the full variable domain: EAGVVQSPRYKIIEKKQPVAFWCNPISGHNTLYWYLQNLGQGPELLIRYENEEAVDDSQLPKDRFSAERLKGVDSTLKIQPAELGDSAVYLCASGVGGYLHANTGELFFGEGSRLTVL.

This clone was counted between two and nine times. The V call is TRBV2, the J call TRBJ2-7; 9 bases agree with TRBD2. The CDR3 is 15 amino acids. The germline V gene has CDR1 SNHLY and CDR2 FYNNEI. With 1 base clipped from V and 1 base from J, the junction kept 2 bases outside the gene matches. The DNA of the CDR3 is TGTGCCAGCAGTGAAGTACTAGCGGGTTCCTACGAGCAGTACTTC. Its protein is CASSEVLAGSYEQYF.